The 3 T cell receptor beta chains below were found in one sample sequenced in a study of Graves' ophthalmopathy and Graves' hyperthyroidism. RNA transcripts were the template, and TCR beta CDR3 regions were amplified from them. The first round was an RT-PCR with HTBI primers, and the second round was a multiplex PCR. Via MiXCR, TCRdb re-called the multiplex PCR reads, giving one row per CDR3 protein. The sample carries roughly 1.1 million distinct CDR3 sequences, 35% to 40% recorded once. Sequenced: peripheral blood or thyroid tissue (not recorded which). The receptors were gathered from an adult man with Graves' hyperthyroidism.

This clonotype was detected ten times or more. The V and J genes are TRBV2 and TRBJ2-6, with no clear D. Per the germline V gene, CDR1 is SNHLY and CDR2 is FYNNEI. V was shortened by 2 bases and J by 0 bases, with 2 bases between the two germline ends. CDR3 size: 14 residues. The DNA for the CDR3 is TGTGCCAGCAGTGAAAACTCTGGGGCCAACGTCCTGACTTTC. Translation gives CASSENSGANVLTF.

This clonotype showed up just a few times. The J gene is TRBJ2-7, the V gene TRBV29-1; D may be TRBD1 (5 bases). This CDR3 contains 11 residues. The V end was cut by 5 bases, the J end by 12 bases, with 17 bases between. Per germline, CDR1 SQVTM and CDR2 ANQGSEA. DNA for the CDR3: TGCAGCGTTAGGGGTGGTGGGGCATCGTACTTC. As protein: CSVRGGGASYF.

This clonotype was seen many times. V gene TRBV29-1 combines with J gene TRBJ2-5; D is ambiguous. The CDR3 contains 12 residues. The V end lost 4 bases, the J end lost 1 base, and 7 bases lay between the germline ends. From germline, CDR1 is SQVTM and CDR2 ANQGSEA. CDR3 bases: TGCAGCGTTGGGCGAATCCAAGAGACCCAGTACTTC. It encodes CSVGRIQETQYF.